This T cell receptor (beta chain) emerged from a study of cytomegalovirus exposure and HLA in healthy donors (dated by TCRdb to the late 2010s). General notes on the study: In an earlier analysis of under 750 of the donors, 250 to 300 Gb of sequence data and approximately 120 million unique TCR beta sequences from 150 million to 200 million T cells were reported. Roughly 300 gigabases of sequencing data and approximately 84 million unique TCR sequences were included in an early release covering 550 to 650 HLA-typed donors. The genetic ancestry cluster associated with self-reported Caucasian donors included 81% of the approximately 430 genotyped donors. The study aimed to test whether cataloging public T cell receptors could reveal signatures of past pathogen exposure. Using immunosequencing, the study profiled T cell repertoires from fewer than 850 subjects and related those repertoires to cytomegalovirus serostatus. In addition to the first cohort of approximately 670 subjects, a separate validation cohort of 120 different subjects was used. To predict cytomegalovirus infection status, the study combined high-throughput TCR immunosequencing, statistical association of individual TCRs with disease status, and machine learning. To study patterns of TCR occurrence, a later analysis re-analyzed previously published TCR beta repertoires from 550 to 800 donors and added high-resolution HLA genotyping. In the later analysis, no new phenotypic data were used to find candidate immune exposures; instead, reliance was placed on TCR beta sequences and their occurrence across donors. An earlier analysis of several hundred of the donors applied high-throughput TCR beta sequencing to assess whether each TCR beta V gene segment acted as functional or pseudogenic. Alongside the repertoire data, information on donor age, sex, ethnicity and CMV serostatus was compiled. A later genetic analysis took genome-wide SNP genotypes for about 55% of the 666 donors and used that subset as a discovery cohort. All discovery cohort repertoires had been generated using a single sequencing platform. Class I and class II HLA loci were covered by the typing at four-digit resolution. Typing coverage varied by locus: about 629-640 donors for A, B, C, DRB1 and DQB1; roughly 520 for DQA1; around 610 for DPA1; some 470 for DPB1. About 5 DR-DQ haplotypes were handled as single units for association and clustering, since linkage in the cohort was strong. On average, 235,054 unique TCR beta nucleotide sequences were sequenced per donor among more than 350 genotyped donors of the cohort, with roughly 18% of those sequences being non-productive. Results the study describes overall, beyond this receptor: In the study, 164 TCR beta chains were listed as associated with cytomegalovirus. Because the 87-base-pair reads could not distinguish some IMGT-functional V segments, including TRBV6-2 and TRBV6-3, those segments were excluded. An association between a missense DCLRE1C variant and V-gene and J-gene trimming of TCR beta chains was found in a later genetic analysis and replicated in an independent cohort. A later analysis associated 15,000 to 20,000 TCR beta sequences with specific HLA alleles at a false discovery rate of 0.05. The classifier was reported to diagnose cytomegalovirus status with high specificity and sensitivity in both the original cohort and the validation cohort. It was suggested by the authors that the approach could potentially be generalized to other disease states and immunological phenotypes. A later genetic analysis reported fewer N-insertions in productive TCRs among donors in an Asian-associated ancestry cluster than the roughly 700-donor mean. An earlier analysis of around 540 of the donors showed that most TCR beta V segments appeared in productive rearrangements either about 87% or about 30% of the time, which broadly matched IMGT annotations. Across donors, most TCR sequences were observed very rarely, whereas some public TCRs were present in many individuals. Three of the identified cytomegalovirus-associated TCR beta chains were confirmed in vitro to be specific for cytomegalovirus antigens. When HLA alleles, especially DR and DQ, strongly co-occurred, TCR associations were difficult to assign to individual alleles. According to a later analysis, most CMV-associated TCR beta chains appeared to be HLA-restricted, and the HLA associations seemed to be driven largely by CMV exposure. The earlier analysis of almost 600 of the donors excluded 15 to 20 rarely observed V segments, including chromosome 9 orphons, because counts were too low. A later analysis found that HLA-associated TCR beta chains were more clonally expanded and had lower generation probabilities than equally common non-associated chains. The presence/absence analyses assumed that sequencing depth was roughly uniform across donors, and that assumption may not be true. A group of highly shared sequence variants was considered likely to be a technical artifact of the sequencing pipeline. In a later analysis, several top co-occurrence clusters were reported to appear linked to parvovirus B19, influenza, CMV and Epstein-Barr virus. The cohort was sequenced for TCR beta chains only, and without alpha or paired-chain data the features that could be detected were limited. Correlated functional status among segregating V segments might reflect linkage disequilibrium, but an unknown experimental factor could not be ruled out. In a later analysis, TCR association rates were found to vary across HLA loci, with the most associated TCRs seen for DRB1 alleles and the fewest for HLA-C alleles. A further reported finding was that TCR beta sequences accurately predicted the HLA-A and HLA-B alleles for most subjects in the first cohort. Immune exposure information for the cohort was limited to CMV serostatus. Because some donors lacked HLA typing at each locus, the association tests relied only on the typed subset.

As to this clone: Its antigen specificity is not known. The record has no base qualities; no much larger clone is one base away.

Looking up the germline V gene yields CDR1 SGHVS and CDR2 FQNEAQ. Spanning cysteine to phenylalanine, the CDR3 consists of 16 amino acids. Just CDR3 DNA is preserved here, 48 bases in frame from base 1. At the junction V is shortened by 6 bases and J by 4 bases, with 21 bases in between. The cohort consisted of some 730 healthy bone marrow donors. At the time of sampling, every cohort member was nominally healthy, though immune exposures that went unrecorded were likely present. The donor tested CMV seronegative, placing the donor among the 350 to 400 seronegative members of the cohort. A peripheral blood sample was provided by each donor, and peripheral blood mononuclear cells were used for TCR beta sequencing. The Qiagen DNeasy Blood Extraction Kit was used to extract genomic DNA from the blood cell samples. The receptor library was made with the immunoSEQ multiplex PCR assay. The multiplex PCR relied on a mix of 60 forward primers for TCR Vbeta segments and 13 reverse primers for TCR Jbeta segments. Amplification of the CDR3 region of rearranged TCR beta genes was performed with a multiplex PCR assay on genomic DNA. The amplified TCR beta libraries were sequenced on the Illumina HiSeq System as 87-base-pair reads. On the study's bioinformatics: A later analysis counted tens of millions of unique TCR beta chains across the 666 repertoires, and 10 million to 11 million of these chains were shared by at least two donors. Raw reads were error-corrected and collapsed into unique sequences with a nearest-neighbor algorithm that merged closely related sequences to remove PCR and sequencing errors. Alignment of CDR3 sequences to IMGT reference sequences was used to assign V, D and J gene segments. For a sequence to be retained, at least a six-nucleotide match to both a V gene segment and a J gene segment was required. Rearrangements were called productive when the CDR3 lacked stop codons and stayed in frame with V and J; all others were non-productive. CDR3 was defined according to IMGT convention as the region running from the second conserved V-encoded cysteine to the conserved J-encoded phenylalanine. The earlier analysis of 587 of the donors excluded sequences that lacked an unambiguous match to a single V gene segment. In an earlier analysis of 450 to 750 of the donors, a V segment was called functional when productive rearrangements were above 56.7%, and segregating when the standard deviation between donors exceeded 5%. A statistical classification framework was developed to diagnose cytomegalovirus status using the catalog of TCR beta chain sequences. V and J gene assignment, in a later analysis, came from comparing TCR nucleotide sequences with IMGT/GENE-DB human TR gene sequences. A later analysis assigned CDR3 sequences and most-parsimonious VDJ recombination scenarios with the TCRdist pipeline. A later analysis defined each TCR beta chain by its CDR3 amino acid sequence plus V-gene family, and excluded reads lacking a unique V-gene family. In a later analysis, nearly 600 highly shared, low-generation-probability nucleotide sequences were removed to address suspected cross-contamination and a sequencing artifact. For each public chain, a later analysis derived a clonal expansion index from normalized ranks of inferred template counts within each repertoire. A later analysis computed generation probabilities with a VDJ recombination model fitted to out-of-frame rearrangements, and checked the results against IGoR. In a later analysis, TCR-TCR, TCR-HLA and TCR-CMV co-occurrence was scored with hypergeometric tests, and a repertoire-size bias correction was applied to TCR pairs. A later analysis estimated false discovery rates by permuting HLA or CMV assignments 20 times. A later analysis grouped co-occurring TCRs with DBSCAN, adding TCRdist sequence similarity when clustering within HLA-allele-positive subsets. Repertoires with fewer than 30,000 or more than 120,000 public chains, plus five repertoires with anomalous nucleotide sharing, were excluded from co-occurrence clustering. TCRdb mirrors the immuneACCESS table, restricted to in-frame sequences. Some clones are absent from its copies; in checked studies, under half trace to an unresolved V gene, and the reason for the others is unknown. V and J calls and clone size follow that table, whereas D and trimming were derived from the DNA. The sample has roughly 150,000 clones on record, about 75% of them singletons. Of the sample, about 0.62% is held by the ten largest clones.

The receptor was derived from a male donor in good health and CMV-seronegative. The rearranged chain carries TRBV7-8 and TRBJ1-2; too little of a D gene remains to name it. Sequenced input: PBMCs. The bases read TGTGCCAGCAGTCCCCCCGGGCAGGAAGGGAGCTATGGCTACACCTTC. Its translation reads: CASSPPGQEGSYGYTF.